Here is one T cell receptor (beta chain) with its context. This sample is part of a study of T cells after yellow fever vaccination. TCRdb redid the calling of the 5' RACE reads with MiXCR, one entry per CDR3 protein. The table records some 340,000 distinct CDR3 sequences, approximately 12% of them present only once. CDR3 size: 15 residues. Trimming cost V 4 bases and J 0 bases; bases outside gene matches: 3. Germline CDR1 SGHRS, CDR2 YFSETQ. The V call is TRBV5-1, the J call TRBJ1-4, with 7 bases aligning to TRBD1. This receptor was obtained from a young man who received the YFV17D yellow fever vaccine. Source: CD4+ T cells sorted from PBMCs, taken 45 days after the yellow fever booster vaccination. The CDR3 protein is CASSNQGATNEKLFF. CDR3 sequence (DNA): TGCGCCAGCAGCAATCAGGGGGCAACTAATGAAAAACTGTTTTTT.